Shown below are 29 T cell receptor beta chains from a single sample sequenced in a study of beta chain features in type 1 diabetes. The authors reverse transcribed all of the isolated RNA, so sequencing captured expressed TCRB transcripts. TCRdb's table, derived via immunoSEQ multiplex PCR, lists solely in-frame clones and lacks some. The sample records roughly 500,000 clones, approximately 10% being singletons. The source material was naive CD4+ T cells from blood. These receptors all stem from a woman under 30 in good health.

This clone turned up a few times. The chain has TRBV5-1 and TRBJ2-5; TRBD1 might be the D (5 bases). CDR1 is SGHRS and CDR2 is YFSETQ in the germline V gene. Trimming shortened V by 4 bases and J by 3 bases, and 7 bases separated the two germline ends. The CDR3 consists of 12 residues. CDR3 loop: CASSVTEETQYF. CDR3 coding DNA: TGCGCCAGCAGCGTGACAGAAGAGACCCAGTACTTC.

The chain carries TRBV7-9 and TRBJ2-5; unclear D gene. V lost 5 bases and J lost 9, with 10 bases in between. This CDR3 has 11 amino acids. The germline V gene encodes CDR1 SEHNR and CDR2 FQNEAQ (reference sequence). The CDR3: CASSVIWSQYF. The CDR3 DNA is TGTGCCAGCAGCGTCATTTGGTCCCAGTACTTC.

This clone was observed a handful of times. This chain uses TRBV9 with TRBJ1-3, with no clear D. This CDR3 is 13 amino acids long. Germline lookup yields CDR1 SGDLS and CDR2 YYNGEE. The V gene lost 0 bases and the J gene lost 4 bases, with 5 bases spanning the gap. The CDR3 coding sequence is TGTGCCAGCAGCGTAGCTTCGGGAAACACCATATATTTT. Amino acid sequence: CASSVASGNTIYF.

V and J are TRBV7-9 and TRBJ2-3; a possible D gene is TRBD2 (5 bases). Germline V gene sequence: CDR1 SEHNR, CDR2 FQNEAQ (reference sequence). Trimming removed 5 bases from V and 0 bases from J, with 12 bases in between. The CDR3 has 15 residues. The chain's CDR3 is CASSRRTASTDTQYF. As DNA, the CDR3 is TGTGCCAGCAGCCGGAGGACGGCTAGCACAGATACGCAGTATTTT. Combining the CDR3 with reference TRBV7-9 and TRBJ2-3 gives the whole variable domain DTGVSQNPRHKITKRGQNVTFRCDPISEHNRLYWYRQTLGQGPEFLTYFQNEAQLEKSRLLSDRFSAERPKGSFSTLEIQRTEQGDSAMYLCASSRRTASTDTQYFGPGTRLTVL.

This clone was seen only a few times. This sequence joins TRBV29-1 and TRBJ2-7, with unresolved D. Germline-derived CDR1 and CDR2 are SQVTM and ANQGSEA. The CDR3 loop spans 12 amino acids. Trimming took off 4 bases at V and 2 bases at J, with 9 bases between the two ends. The CDR3 here is CSVVVRTYEQYF. CDR3 nucleotides: TGCAGCGTTGTAGTCAGGACCTACGAGCAGTACTTC.

The chain recombines TRBV23-1 with TRBJ1-5; D gene uncertain. TRBV23-1 is known as an ORF, though its function is uncertain. V was shortened by 11 bases and J by 1 base, with 18 bases between the two germline ends. The CDR3 sequence is 15 residues long. This CDR3 is CASRSGRTSNQPQHF. The CDR3 region has the DNA TGCGCCTCCAGGTCGGGCAGAACAAGCAATCAGCCCCAGCATTTT.

This chain uses TRBV7-3 with TRBJ2-3, with a tentative D call TRBD1 (6 bases). The length of the CDR3 is 15 residues. Trimming left V 3 bases short and J 6 bases short, with 16 bases between. CDR1 is SGHTA and CDR2 is FQGTGA in the germline V gene. The CDR3 DNA sequence: TGTGCCAGCAGCTTTGGGCAGGTGCAGGGGGATACGCAGTATTTT. It codes for CASSFGQVQGDTQYF.

In this sample, this clone turned up a few times. The V call is TRBV18, the J call TRBJ2-5, with no clear D. The CDR3 has 14 residues. Looked up from germline, CDR1 is KGHSH and CDR2 is LQKENI. V dropped 4 bases and J dropped 4 bases, with 13 bases sitting between them. The DNA of the CDR3 is TGTGCCAGCTCACTTCCCACACGGAGAGAGACCCAGTACTTC. This gives the protein CASSLPTRRETQYF.

The sample holds a few counts of this clone. The rearrangement uses TRBV19 and TRBJ1-6; maybe TRBD1 (6 bases). The CDR3 length is 14 residues. CDR1 is LNHDA, CDR2 SQIVND, per germline (reference sequence). V gave up 1 base and J gave up 9 bases, with 10 bases separating them. The CDR3 region is CASSIVQGRSPLHF. Written as DNA, the CDR3 is TGTGCCAGTAGTATAGTACAGGGACGTTCACCCCTCCACTTT.

This chain links TRBV18 with TRBJ2-2; 9 positions match TRBD1. With V trimmed by 3 bases and J by 14 bases, 4 bases remained unmatched. This CDR3 contains 12 residues. Germline lookup yields CDR1 KGHSH and CDR2 LQKENI. CDR3 in amino acids: CASSPDRGSLFF. For the CDR3, the DNA is TGTGCCAGCTCACCGGACAGGGGTTCACTGTTTTTT.

The chain is built from TRBV19 and TRBJ2-6; D is uncertain. This CDR3 spans 14 amino acids. The V and J ends lost 6 bases and 4 bases respectively, with 10 bases between them. Germline values: CDR1 LNHDA, CDR2 SQIVND (reference sequence). The DNA of the CDR3 is TGTGCCAGTAGGACCCACTTGGGGGCCAACGTCCTGACTTTC. It specifies CASRTHLGANVLTF.

The V call is TRBV19, the J call TRBJ1-5; 8 bases are a match to TRBD1. Looked up from germline, CDR1 is LNHDA and CDR2 is SQIVND (reference sequence). The V gene end was trimmed by 2 bases and the J gene end by 6 bases; junction bases not matched to a gene: 12. This CDR3 is built from 17 residues. The CDR3 DNA reads TGTGCCAGTAGTATAAGTCCCCCTGGACAGGGTATTCAGCCCCAGCATTTT. It specifies CASSISPPGQGIQPQHF.

As for this clone: This CDR3 is also generated by other DNA sequences in the sample. The chain links TRBV2 to TRBJ2-3; D is perhaps TRBD2 (6 bases). Germline CDR1 is SNHLY and CDR2 is FYNNEI. Trimming left V 4 bases short and J 3 bases short, with 8 bases between. The CDR3 has 13 residues. For the CDR3, the DNA is TGTGCCAGCAGTGGGGGGAGGACAGATACGCAGTATTTT. Translating it yields CASSGGRTDTQYF.

V gene TRBV5-1 combines with J gene TRBJ2-3, with TRBD1 matching over 9 bases. The CDR3 length is 14 residues. CDR1 is SGHRS, CDR2 YFSETQ, per germline. V trimming: 5 bases; J trimming: 1 base; junction bases outside the gene matches: 2. The CDR3, as DNA: TGCGCCAGCAGGGGACAGGGCGGCACAGATACGCAGTATTTT. Protein product: CASRGQGGTDTQYF.

The chain combines TRBV6-5 with TRBJ1-1; D uncertain. Germline loops: CDR1 MNHEY, CDR2 SVGAGI. V lost 2 bases and J lost 10, with 11 bases in between. This CDR3 contains 12 residues. CDR3 in amino acids: CASSYGGRRAFF. CDR3 DNA sequence: TGTGCCAGCAGTTACGGTGGCAGGCGAGCTTTCTTT.

This chain uses TRBV6-6 with TRBJ2-7, with TRBD1 matching 9 bases. The CDR3 runs to 15 residues. After removal of 6 bases from V and 0 bases from J, the junction contained 6 bases not matched to a gene. Germline V gene data show CDR1 as MNHNY and CDR2 as SVGAGI (reference sequence). This chain's CDR3 is CASSPDRGNSYEQYV. The DNA of the CDR3 is TGTGCCAGCAGCCCCGACAGGGGGAACTCCTACGAGCAGTACGTC.

This clone came up a few times. J is TRBJ2-1 and V is TRBV7-2, with TRBD2 matching over 7 bases. The germline V gene encodes CDR1 SGHTA and CDR2 FQGNSA. V shed 4 bases, J shed 6 bases, and the junction held 6 bases outside the gene matches. This CDR3 is 14 amino acids long. This CDR3 is CASSSNRLANEQFF. Here the CDR3 DNA reads TGTGCCAGCAGCTCCAATCGACTAGCCAATGAGCAGTTCTTC.

This clone occurred a few times. This chain connects TRBV7-2 to TRBJ2-5; no firm D call. The germline gives CDR1 SGHTA, CDR2 FQGNSA. With 5 bases removed from V and 3 bases from J, the gap between germline ends came to 10 bases. The CDR3 totals 13 residues. CDR3 region: CASSRRAEETQYF. In DNA, the CDR3 is TGTGCCAGCAGCCGTCGGGCGGAAGAGACCCAGTACTTC.

The V and J genes are TRBV29-1 and TRBJ2-2; TRBD2 is a possible D gene (6 bases). The germline V gene encodes CDR1 SQVTM and CDR2 ANQGSEA. The CDR3 consists of 13 residues. The CDR3 DNA reads TGCGCCGGGAGAGGTCGCAGCACCGGGGAGCTGTTTTTT. This codes for CAGRGRSTGELFF.

The chain uses TRBV7-6 and TRBJ2-1, with D maybe TRBD1 (5 bases). Germline values: CDR1 SGHVS, CDR2 FNYEAQ. This CDR3 has 16 amino acids. V dropped 1 base and J dropped 8 bases, with 18 bases sitting between them. CDR3 sequence reads: CASSLGNPGFSDEQFF. Written as DNA, the CDR3 is TGTGCCAGCAGCTTAGGTAACCCAGGGTTTTCGGATGAGCAGTTCTTC. Complete variable domain (other parts from reference TRBV7-6 and TRBJ2-1): GAGVSQSPRYKVTKRGQDVALRCDPISGHVSLYWYRQALGQGPEFLTYFNYEAQQDKSGLPNDRFSAERPEGSISTLTIQRTEQRDSAMYRCASSLGNPGFSDEQFFGPGTRLTVL.

This chain uses TRBV6-5 with TRBJ2-7; 8 positions match TRBD1. V lost 0 bases and J lost 3; bases outside the gene matches: 7. Germline V gene data show CDR1 as MNHEY and CDR2 as SVGAGI. The CDR3 is made up of 16 amino acids. As DNA, the CDR3 is TGTGCCAGCAGTTACTCGAGATGGACAGGGAACTACGAGCAGTACTTC. It yields the protein CASSYSRWTGNYEQYF.

The chain joins TRBV7-2 to TRBJ2-3; 8 bases are a match to TRBD2. This CDR3 comprises 15 residues. J lost 0 bases, V lost 7 bases, and 6 bases had no gene match. Per germline, CDR1 SGHTA and CDR2 FQGNSA. Here the CDR3 reads CASTSLAGSTDTQYF. DNA of the CDR3: TGTGCCAGCACCTCGTTAGCGGGGAGCACAGATACGCAGTATTTT.

This sequence joins TRBV4-3 and TRBJ2-1; 7 nucleotides align to TRBD1. The CDR3 runs 14 residues. Germline V gives CDR1 LGHNA, CDR2 YSLEER. V gave up 3 bases and J gave up 5 bases; unmatched junction bases: 4. The chain's CDR3 is CASSQGTANNEQFF. The CDR3 nucleotides are TGCGCCAGCAGCCAGGGGACAGCTAACAATGAGCAGTTCTTC.

The chain links TRBV5-4 to TRBJ2-1; TRBD1 is a possible D gene (7 bases). The ends were cut back, 1 base at V and 0 bases at J, with 11 bases in the middle. Germline assignment: CDR1 SGHNT and CDR2 YYREEE (reference sequence). CDR3 length: 16 amino acids. This CDR3 is CASSLQGGPSYNEQFF. CDR3 DNA: TGTGCCAGCAGCTTGCAGGGGGGCCCCTCCTACAATGAGCAGTTCTTC. Filled out from reference TRBV5-4 and TRBJ2-1, the complete variable domain reads ETGVTQSPTHLIKTRGQQVTLRCSSQSGHNTVSWYQQALGQGPQFIFQYYREEENGRGNFPPRFSGLQFPNYSSELNVNALELDDSALYLCASSLQGGPSYNEQFFGPGTRLTVL.

CDR3 in amino acids: CSVAGSYEQYV. CDR3 sequence (DNA): TGCAGTGTAGCGGGGTCCTACGAGCAGTACGTC. J is TRBJ2-7 and V is TRBV20-1, with 8 positions matching TRBD2. In germline, CDR1 is DFQATT, CDR2 SNEGSKA (reference sequence). The CDR3 extends over 11 amino acids. V shed 7 bases and J 1 base; nucleotides not matched to a gene: 0.

A remark on this clone: Other DNA sequences from this sample encode an identical CDR3 as well. The chain links TRBV2 to TRBJ2-3; no definite D call. The CDR3 loop spans 10 amino acids. V lost 6 bases and J 6 bases, leaving 4 bases between the germline ends. CDR1 is SNHLY and CDR2 is FYNNEI in the germline V gene. The CDR3, as DNA: TGTGCCAGCAGCCAGGATACGCAGTATTTT. Encoded protein: CASSQDTQYF.

The rearrangement links TRBV2 to TRBJ2-2; D is perhaps TRBD1 (5 bases). CDR3 length: 14 amino acids. V lost 6 bases to trimming and J lost 3 bases, with 11 bases between them. From germline, CDR1 is SNHLY and CDR2 FYNNEI. CDR3 in amino acids: CASSADSYTGELFF. The DNA of the CDR3 is TGTGCCAGCAGCGCTGACAGCTACACCGGGGAGCTGTTTTTT. The full variable domain, rest sourced from reference TRBV2 and TRBJ2-2, is EPEVTQTPSHQVTQMGQEVILRCVPISNHLYFYWYRQILGQKVEFLVSFYNNEISEKSEIFDDQFSVERPDGSNFTLKIRSTKLEDSAMYFCASSADSYTGELFFGEGSRLTVL.

In its sample, this clone was seen a few times. The rearrangement links TRBV6-1 to TRBJ2-3; 10 nucleotides line up with TRBD2. The length of the CDR3 is 17 residues. The ends lost 4 bases at V and 3 bases at J; junction bases unmatched: 10. The V gene's germline CDR1 is MNHNS and CDR2 SASEGT. DNA for the CDR3: TGTGCCAGCAGTGGGTCGGATACTAGCGGGACAACAGATACGCAGTATTTT. This encodes CASSGSDTSGTTDTQYF.

This clone was seen more than once but under ten times. The rearrangement uses TRBV30 and TRBJ2-5; TRBD1 or TRBD2 may be the D gene (5 bases each). V lost 4 bases and J lost 5, with 17 bases in between. This CDR3 is built from 14 residues. CDR1 and CDR2 from the germline V gene are GTSNPN and SVGIG (reference sequence). The CDR3 region has the DNA TGTGCCTGGATAAGGGGACCCGGCGGGGAGACCCAGTACTTC. Protein product: CAWIRGPGGETQYF.